A single sample is the source of the 16 T cell receptor beta chains below, sequenced in a study of T cell responses to AZD1222 COVID-19 vaccine. Sequencing used immunoSEQ multiplex PCR; TCRdb keeps in-frame clones, though not all of them. This sample yields around 99,000 clones, of which around nine tenths are seen a single time; 20% to 25% belongs to the top ten. The input for sequencing was peripheral blood, taken on day 0 of AZD1222 vaccination. These receptors were taken from an adult in good health.

The chain links TRBV12-3 or TRBV12-4 to TRBJ2-5, with unresolved D. The CDR3 spans 12 residues. V lost 3 bases, J lost 4 bases, and 6 bases lay in between. The CDR3 is CASSFTVETQYF. CDR3 bases: TGTGCCAGCAGTTTTACCGTAGAGACCCAGTACTTC.

The chain is built from TRBV27 and TRBJ2-7; maybe TRBD1 (9 bases). The CDR3 is 15 amino acids. Trimming removed 5 bases at V and 4 bases at J, with 18 bases between. CDR1 and CDR2 from the germline V gene are MNHEY and SMNVEV (reference sequence). This chain's CDR3 is CASSRTGGGGYEQYF. The CDR3 DNA sequence: TGTGCCAGCAGTCGAACAGGGGGCGGGGGGTACGAGCAGTACTTC.

This chain uses TRBV5-4 with TRBJ2-5; 12 nucleotides align to TRBD2. This CDR3 spans 14 amino acids. Unmatched junction bases numbered 3, after V lost 4 bases and J lost 5 bases. CDR1 and CDR2 from the germline V gene are SGHNT and YYREEE (reference sequence). In DNA, the CDR3 is TGTGCCAGCAGCCCAGGACTAGCGGGGGAGACCCAGTACTTC. It yields the protein CASSPGLAGETQYF.

The rearrangement links TRBV27 to TRBJ1-1; 9 nucleotides align to TRBD1. CDR3 length: 15 residues. Germline assignment: CDR1 MNHEY and CDR2 SMNVEV (reference sequence). J was trimmed by 3 bases and V by 5 bases; bases with no gene match: 7. The CDR3 region has the DNA TGTGCCAGCAGTCCTCCGGGACAGGGTCACACTGAAGCTTTCTTT. Translation gives CASSPPGQGHTEAFF.

This clone appeared a single time. The chain has TRBV19 and TRBJ2-6; maybe TRBD2 (6 bases). Germline values: CDR1 LNHDA, CDR2 SQIVND (reference sequence). V was shortened by 6 bases and J by 2 bases, with 14 bases between the two germline ends. This CDR3 region has 16 residues. This CDR3 reads CASSQVREAGANVLTF. The DNA for the CDR3 is TGTGCCAGTAGCCAGGTGAGGGAGGCTGGGGCCAACGTCCTGACTTTC.

The rearrangement links TRBV10-3 to TRBJ2-4, with D maybe TRBD2 (6 bases). From germline, CDR1 is ENHRY and CDR2 SYGVKD. The CDR3 covers 16 residues. V lost 5 bases and J 3 bases, leaving 17 bases between the germline ends. The CDR3 sequence is CAISSMLGGDKNIQYF. As DNA, the CDR3 is TGTGCCATCAGTTCAATGCTGGGCGGGGACAAAAACATTCAGTACTTC.

The chain joins TRBV2 to TRBJ1-2, with 10 bases identical to TRBD1. Germline V gives CDR1 SNHLY, CDR2 FYNNEI. V lost 0 bases, J lost 7 bases, and 2 bases stayed unmatched. This CDR3 region has 14 residues. This chain's CDR3 is CASSEAGQGFGYTF. DNA for the CDR3: TGTGCCAGCAGTGAAGCGGGACAGGGGTTTGGCTACACCTTC.

This chain links TRBV30 with TRBJ2-1, with D perhaps matching TRBD1 (6 bases). The V gene's germline CDR1 is GTSNPN and CDR2 SVGIG (reference sequence). This CDR3 region has 15 residues. The V gene lost 2 bases and the J gene lost 6 bases, with 17 bases spanning the gap. In DNA form, the CDR3 reads TGTGCCTGGAGTATCGGGACACAGTGGGGCAATGAGCAGTTCTTC. Its translation is CAWSIGTQWGNEQFF.

V gene TRBV27 combines with J gene TRBJ2-7; no reliable D call. The CDR3 is 13 amino acids. The germline V gene has CDR1 MNHEY and CDR2 SMNVEV (reference sequence). V lost 0 bases and J 6 bases, leaving 9 bases between the germline ends. DNA of the CDR3: TGTGCCAGCAGTTTATCGATGAAGTTCGAGCAGTACTTC. Amino acids: CASSLSMKFEQYF.

The genes are TRBV21-1 and TRBJ2-1; the table's D call of TRBD1 was not tested on the DNA. TRBV21-1 is listed as a pseudogene. The CDR3 sequence is 14 residues long. CDR3 amino acids: CASSKGDRNNEQFF. CDR3 coding DNA: TGTGCCAGCAGCAAAGGGGACAGGAACAATGAGCAGTTCTTC.

The chain has TRBV11-3 and TRBJ2-1, with TRBD2 matching over 8 bases. CDR1 and CDR2 from the germline V gene are SGHNT and YENEEA. The CDR3 totals 16 residues. V lost 5 bases, J lost 8 bases, and 14 bases stayed unmatched. CDR3 residues: CASSIHPTGLGYEQFF. The CDR3, as DNA: TGTGCCAGCAGCATCCACCCAACGGGACTAGGATATGAGCAGTTCTTC. Supplemented by reference TRBV11-3 and TRBJ2-1, the full variable domain reads EAGVVQSPRYKIIEKKQPVAFWCNPISGHNTLYWYLQNLGQGPELLIRYENEEAVDDSQLPKDRFSAERLKGVDSTLKIQPAELGDSAVYLCASSIHPTGLGYEQFFGPGTRLTVL.

The chain is built from TRBV5-1 and TRBJ2-2; 14 positions agree with TRBD2. The CDR3 loop spans 17 amino acids. The J segment lost 5 bases and the V segment lost 3 bases, leaving 6 bases of the junction unmatched. Germline V CDR1 and CDR2: SGHRS, YFSETQ. DNA for the CDR3: TGCGCCAGCAGCTCGACTAGCGGGGGGGCCTGGACCGGGGAGCTGTTTTTT. Translated, it gives CASSSTSGGAWTGELFF.

This clone has a single count. The chain links TRBV6-2 or TRBV6-3 to TRBJ1-2, with no clear D. CDR1 and CDR2 from the germline V gene are MNHEY and SVGEGT. The CDR3 has 13 amino acids. Trimming took 5 bases from V and 3 from J, leaving 10 bases between them. CDR3 residues: CASSVDGDYGYTF. The DNA for the CDR3 is TGTGCCAGCAGTGTAGACGGGGACTATGGCTACACCTTC.

The chain uses TRBV12-5 and TRBJ1-4; 7 positions match TRBD1. With V trimmed by 3 bases and J by 0 bases, 1 base remained unmatched. This CDR3 has 15 amino acids. From germline, CDR1 is LGHNT and CDR2 FRNRAP. CDR3: CASGFGTATNEKLFF. The CDR3 DNA sequence: TGTGCTAGTGGTTTTGGGACAGCAACTAATGAAAAACTGTTTTTT.

The CDR3 DNA is TGTGCCAGCAGGGGACTTATCTACGAGCAGTACTTC. Protein product: CASRGLIYEQYF. The genes are TRBV2 and TRBJ2-7, with D maybe TRBD2 (6 bases). Germline V gene data show CDR1 as SNHLY and CDR2 as FYNNEI. V gave up 6 bases and J gave up 3 bases, with 9 bases separating them. The CDR3 is 12 residues long.

V and J are TRBV4-3 and TRBJ2-5; possibly TRBD1 or TRBD2 for D (5 bases each). The CDR3 length is 16 residues. Between the trimmed V and J ends, which lost 0 bases and 4 bases, there was a span of 15 bases. Germline V gene lookup returns CDR1 LGHNA and CDR2 YSLEER. As DNA, the CDR3 is TGCGCCAGCAGCCAAGACTGGGGCAGCGGCGGAGAGACCCAGTACTTC. Its translation: CASSQDWGSGGETQYF.